This TCR beta chain was observed in a study of cytomegalovirus exposure and HLA in healthy donors. Overall study: The 100 to 150 validation repertoires used the same platform as the roughly 670 first-cohort repertoires, a later analysis reported. Findings and limits, study-wide: Most TCR sequences were seen very rarely across donors, but some public TCRs occurred in many. High specificity and sensitivity for cytomegalovirus status were reported for the classifier.

Assay used: immunoSEQ multiplex PCR; TCRdb lists only in-frame clones, some missing. The sample comprises some 98,000 clones, about 88% of which are singletons, and around 6.3% rests with the top ten. To note about this clone: No antigen is known for it.

The donors were in the roughly 130-subject validation cohort, distinct from the roughly 700-subject first cohort. The CDR3 runs to 14 residues. In germline, CDR1 is MNHEY, CDR2 SVGAGI. V lost 4 bases, J lost 9 bases, and 5 bases stayed unmatched. Sequenced sample: PBMCs. This chain links TRBV6-5 with TRBJ2-1; 11 nucleotides line up with TRBD1. The receptor's source is a man younger than 35 in good health and CMV-seropositive. The chain's CDR3 is CASSSRTGGSEQFF. The CDR3 DNA reads TGTGCCAGCAGTTCTCGGACAGGGGGCTCTGAGCAGTTCTTC.